This entry concerns a single T cell receptor beta chain. Its antigen is as yet unknown. The data stem from a study of radiotherapy plus CTLA-4 blockade in lung cancer. Points from the study as a whole: According to reports, early shifts in blood T cell clones, alongside interferon-beta, forecast response most accurately.

The germline gives CDR1 LGHNA, CDR2 YNFKEQ. The CDR3 length is 15 residues. V was trimmed by 0 bases and J by 2 bases, leaving 9 bases between them. Method: immunoSEQ multiplex PCR; TCRdb's copy keeps in-frame clones and lacks some. Of 40,000 to 50,000 clones listed, 73% are singletons. The sample consisted of peripheral blood, taken from a patient treated with radiotherapy plus ipilimumab. The clonotype comes from a human donor with non-small cell lung cancer who had a complete response to radiotherapy plus ipilimumab. The rearrangement joins TRBV4-2 to TRBJ2-3, with D possibly being TRBD2 (6 bases). Here the CDR3 DNA reads TGTGCCAGCAGCCAAGAACTAGCTCACACAGATACGCAGTATTTT. It translates to CASSQELAHTDTQYF.